This T cell receptor beta chain was found in a study of molecular identifiers for immune sequencing clone quantification. MiXCR was run by TCRdb on the PCR reads, yielding one entry per CDR3 protein. Here the sample spans 80,000 to 95,000 distinct CDR3 sequences, roughly 19% being singletons. This clonotype came up many times. This clonotype was obtained from a human donor in good health. Some libraries in this study had Jurkat cell RNA spiked in. Sequencing used naive CD8+ T cells from blood, with Jurkat cell RNA spiked in. Documented subset: FACS-sorted CD8+CD4-CCR7+CD45RA+ naive T cells.

CDR3 bases: TGTGCCAGCACTCTACTAGCGGGAGGTGCAGATACGCAGTATTTT. It codes for CASTLLAGGADTQYF. The chain carries TRBV27 and TRBJ2-3, with 12 nucleotides matching TRBD2. The V gene end was trimmed by 7 bases and the J gene end by 4 bases; junction bases not matched to a gene: 6. The germline V gene encodes CDR1 MNHEY and CDR2 SMNVEV (reference sequence). This CDR3 contains 15 residues.